The 29 T cell receptor beta chains in this list originate from one sample, sequenced in a study of blood T cell repertoires in COVID-19. The method was immunoSEQ multiplex PCR; TCRdb's version includes in-frame clones alone and lacks a portion of them. The table records 150,000 or so clones, approximately 92% of them present only once. Source material: peripheral blood. The receptors shown here come from a young man with COVID-19, enrolled during active disease.

In the case of this clone: Germline is not matched at one junction end, which may reflect a read error. In DNA, the CDR3 is TGTGCCAGTGGGGCTGGCGGCGCTTATAATGAAAAACTGCTTTTT. Its translation is CASGAGGAYNEKLLF. The chain carries TRBV19 and TRBJ1-4; a weak D match, TRBD1 (5 bases). The CDR3 contains 15 residues. Per the germline V gene, CDR1 is LNHDA and CDR2 is SQIVND (reference sequence).

This chain uses TRBV5-5 with TRBJ2-1, with TRBD2 identical over 14 bases. The CDR3 loop spans 17 amino acids. V dropped 4 bases and J dropped 7; count of bases not matched to a gene: 10. The V gene's germline CDR1 is SGHKS and CDR2 YYEKEE (reference sequence). CDR3 region: CASSPGLAGVKGNEQFF. CDR3 DNA sequence: TGTGCCAGCAGCCCGGGACTAGCGGGAGTCAAGGGTAATGAGCAGTTCTTC.

The chain recombines TRBV3-1 (or the pseudogene TRBV3-2) with TRBJ2-7, with unresolved D. Trimming cost V 0 bases and J 4 bases, with 19 bases left between them. Germline-derived CDR1 and CDR2 are LGHDT and YNNKEL (reference sequence). There are 17 residues in the CDR3. The CDR3 protein is CASSQDFGSHGSYEQYF. Here the CDR3 DNA reads TGTGCCAGCAGCCAAGACTTCGGGTCCCACGGTTCTTACGAGCAGTACTTC.

The chain is built from TRBV9 and TRBJ2-1; 13 nucleotides line up with TRBD2. V was pared by 4 bases and J by 2 bases, with 3 bases of the junction left unmatched. CDR3 length: 16 amino acids. CDR1 SGDLS and CDR2 YYNGEE come from the germline V gene. CDR3 DNA sequence: TGTGCCAGCAGCTGGACTAGCGGGAGCACCTACAATGAGCAGTTCTTC. This sequence encodes CASSWTSGSTYNEQFF.

V is TRBV4-3 and J is TRBJ2-2; D call uncertain. This CDR3 comprises 16 residues. Germline CDR1 is LGHNA and CDR2 is YSLEER. V gave up 0 bases and J gave up 0 bases, with 8 bases separating them. The CDR3 sequence: CASSQEISSNTGELFF. The CDR3 region has the DNA TGCGCCAGCAGCCAAGAAATTAGCTCGAACACCGGGGAGCTGTTTTTT.

With regard to this clone: Other nucleotide sequences from this sample produce the same CDR3. The rearrangement joins TRBV7-2 to TRBJ2-7, with 8 bases identical to TRBD2. The CDR3 contains 14 residues. CDR1 SGHTA and CDR2 FQGNSA come from the germline V gene. The junction had 3 bases not matched to a gene; V was cut back by 1 base and J by 4 bases. In DNA form, the CDR3 reads TGTGCCAGCAGCTTAGTAGCGGGAACGTACGAGCAGTACTTC. It translates to CASSLVAGTYEQYF.

CDR3 sequence: CATSPEGQGTYEQYF. In DNA form, the CDR3 reads TGTGCCACCAGCCCAGAGGGACAGGGCACCTACGAGCAGTACTTC. The gene calls are TRBV15 and TRBJ2-7, with 9 positions matching TRBD1. J gave up 2 bases and V 5 bases, and 7 bases lay outside the gene matches. From germline, CDR1 is LNHNV and CDR2 YYDKDF (reference sequence). The CDR3 sequence is 15 residues long.

The chain employs TRBV2 and TRBJ2-7; D is possibly TRBD1 (5 bases). V shed 4 bases and J shed 12 bases, with 13 bases lying between them. The CDR3 is 11 residues long. CDR1 SNHLY and CDR2 FYNNEI come from the germline V gene. Here the CDR3 reads CASSVVGRGYF. DNA of the CDR3: TGTGCCAGCAGTGTGGTCGGAAGGGGGTACTTC. Based on the CDR3 plus reference TRBV2 and TRBJ2-7, the full variable domain is EPEVTQTPSHQVTQMGQEVILRCVPISNHLYFYWYRQILGQKVEFLVSFYNNEISEKSEIFDDQFSVERPDGSNFTLKIRSTKLEDSAMYFCASSVVGRGYFGPGTRLTVT.

The chain links TRBV4-3 to TRBJ2-2, with 9 nucleotides matching TRBD2. This CDR3 has 21 amino acids. Germline-derived CDR1 and CDR2 are LGHNA and YSLEER. Germline trimming cut 2 bases from V and 4 bases from J; bases unmatched to any gene: 20. CDR3 sequence reads: CASSQRQFFLREGRVTGELFF. The CDR3 nucleotides read TGCGCCAGCAGCCAACGTCAGTTTTTCTTGCGGGAGGGCCGTGTCACCGGGGAGCTGTTTTTT.

The rearrangement links TRBV27 to TRBJ1-1, with 8 bases identical to TRBD1. Germline assignment: CDR1 MNHEY and CDR2 SMNVEV (reference sequence). The J segment lost 8 bases and the V segment lost 6 bases, leaving 5 bases of the junction unmatched. CDR3 size: 12 residues. CDR3 sequence: CASSVGTGEAFF. As DNA, the CDR3 is TGTGCCAGCAGCGTAGGGACAGGAGAAGCTTTCTTT.

The chain carries TRBV5-4 and TRBJ2-1, with 8 bases lining up with TRBD1. CDR3 length equals 15 residues. Germline loops: CDR1 SGHNT, CDR2 YYREEE (reference sequence). Losses at the gene ends were 4 bases for V and 7 bases for J; bases not matched to a gene: 10. This CDR3 reads CASSPPQGAWNEQFF. The CDR3 DNA sequence: TGTGCCAGCAGCCCCCCCCAGGGGGCATGGAATGAGCAGTTCTTC.

The V gene is TRBV28, the J gene TRBJ2-1, with D maybe TRBD2 (5 bases). The V end lost 2 bases, the J end lost 4 bases, and 12 bases lay between the germline ends. CDR1 is MDHEN, CDR2 SYDVKM, per germline. The CDR3 is made up of 15 amino acids. The CDR3 region has the DNA TGTGCCAGCAGTTTACCGGGGATCGGGTACAATGAGCAGTTCTTC. It specifies CASSLPGIGYNEQFF.

The chain combines TRBV3-1 (or the pseudogene TRBV3-2) with TRBJ1-5; D not resolved. The CDR3 totals 13 residues. The germline V and J ends were trimmed by 4 bases and 4 bases, with 8 bases remaining between them. CDR1 and CDR2 from the germline V gene are LGHDT and YNNKEL (reference sequence). The CDR3 protein is CASSLQQNQPQHF. DNA for the CDR3: TGTGCCAGCAGCCTCCAACAGAATCAGCCCCAGCATTTT.

This clone came up once. The rearrangement joins TRBV14 to TRBJ1-2; D gene uncertain. This CDR3 is 14 amino acids long. With 0 bases removed from V and 8 bases from J, the gap between germline ends came to 13 bases. Germline CDR1 is SGHDN and CDR2 is FVKESK. CDR3 residues: CASSQDRAGGGYTF. Here the CDR3 DNA reads TGTGCCAGCAGCCAAGATAGGGCAGGCGGGGGCTACACCTTC.

The V and J genes are TRBV4-1 and TRBJ1-2, with 8 bases identical to TRBD1. Germline assignment: CDR1 MGHRA and CDR2 YSYEKL. V shed 2 bases and J 5 bases; nucleotides not matched to a gene: 1. The CDR3 contains 13 residues. The CDR3 DNA reads as TGCGCCAGCAGCCAAAGGACAGGGTATGGCTACACCTTC. Encoded protein: CASSQRTGYGYTF.

V is TRBV28 and J is TRBJ2-1; unclear D gene. Germline values: CDR1 MDHEN, CDR2 SYDVKM. With 4 bases removed from V and 7 bases from J, the gap between germline ends came to 11 bases. This CDR3 region has 13 residues. CDR3 residues: CASSSTVTNEQFF. CDR3 in DNA: TGTGCCAGCAGTTCCACAGTCACGAATGAGCAGTTCTTC.

This clone was counted only a few times. The chain joins TRBV5-6 to TRBJ1-2; TRBD1 is a possible D gene (5 bases). With 6 bases removed from V and 3 bases from J, the gap between germline ends came to 27 bases. Germline CDR1 is SGHDT and CDR2 is YYEEEE. The CDR3 covers 18 residues. The chain's CDR3 is CASTIIVIERGDDYGYTF. CDR3 nucleotides: TGTGCCAGCACCATAATAGTAATAGAACGGGGGGATGACTATGGCTACACCTTC.

This chain joins TRBV12-3 or TRBV12-4 and TRBJ2-7; weak D call: TRBD2 (6 bases). The CDR3 contains 12 residues. Trimming removed 2 bases at V and 7 bases at J, with 9 bases between. The CDR3 DNA follows: TGTGCCAGCAGTTTAAGGGCGGGGGAGCAGTACTTC. Translated, it gives CASSLRAGEQYF.

This sequence joins TRBV12-5 and TRBJ2-1; TRBD2 matches 10 bases. CDR3 length: 16 residues. CDR1 is LGHNT and CDR2 is FRNRAP in the germline V gene. V lost 8 bases, J lost 8 bases, and 15 bases stayed unmatched. CDR3 residues: CASSPDASGSRDEQFF. As DNA, the CDR3 is TGTGCTAGTTCGCCGGACGCTAGCGGGAGTAGGGATGAGCAGTTCTTC.

V usage is TRBV11-2 and J usage is TRBJ2-7, with 8 nucleotides matching TRBD1. CDR1 SGHAT and CDR2 FQNNGV come from the germline V gene. The junction had 9 bases not matched to a gene; V was cut back by 5 bases and J by 3 bases. The CDR3 spans 15 residues. CDR3 DNA: TGTGCCAGCAGCCCAAGACAGGGGAACGGCTACGAGCAGTACTTC. This gives the protein CASSPRQGNGYEQYF.

This clone was observed a handful of times. This chain joins TRBV6-6 and TRBJ2-5; 12 bases fit TRBD2. CDR1 and CDR2 from the germline V gene are MNHNY and SVGAGI (reference sequence). The CDR3 length is 16 residues. V was pared by 3 bases and J by 5 bases, with 7 bases of the junction left unmatched. CDR3 bases: TGTGCCAGCAGTTATCTAGCGGGAGGGCCGGTGGAGACCCAGTACTTC. As protein: CASSYLAGGPVETQYF.

The chain is built from TRBV5-5 and TRBJ1-4, with a weak D call TRBD1 (5 bases). Germline-derived CDR1 and CDR2 are SGHKS and YYEKEE (reference sequence). Trimming stripped 3 bases from V and 1 base from J, with 16 bases between. This CDR3 is built from 17 residues. CDR3 nucleotide sequence: TGTGCCAGCAGCTGGGTGGGGCACCTTAGAACTAATGAAAAACTGTTTTTT. This encodes CASSWVGHLRTNEKLFF.

As to this clone: Other DNA sequences in this sample translate to the same CDR3. The chain links TRBV4-3 to TRBJ2-2; no clear D. Germline values: CDR1 LGHNA, CDR2 YSLEER. The CDR3 loop spans 16 amino acids. V shed 4 bases and J shed 1 base, with 13 bases lying between them. As DNA, the CDR3 is TGCGCCAGCAGCCCGAGTGGGCGAGAGAACACCGGGGAGCTGTTTTTT. Protein product: CASSPSGRENTGELFF.

V usage is TRBV7-6 and J usage is TRBJ1-1; D perhaps matches TRBD1 (6 bases). V was cut by 5 bases and J by 4 bases, with 17 bases left in between. Germline V gene sequence: CDR1 SGHVS, CDR2 FNYEAQ. This CDR3 comprises 15 residues. The CDR3 protein is CASSPNEVGGTEAFF. DNA for the CDR3: TGTGCCAGCAGCCCAAATGAGGTAGGGGGCACTGAAGCTTTCTTT.

The chain links TRBV9 to TRBJ2-1; 9 bases are shared with TRBD2. The trim removed 1 base at V and 0 bases at J, leaving 5 bases unmatched. Germline V gene data show CDR1 as SGDLS and CDR2 as YYNGEE. The length of the CDR3 is 17 residues. In DNA, the CDR3 is TGTGCCAGCAGCGTAAGCGGGACTAGCTTCTCCTACAATGAGCAGTTCTTC. Translated: CASSVSGTSFSYNEQFF. The full variable domain, in which reference TRBV9 and TRBJ2-1 provide the parts outside the CDR3, is DSGVTQTPKHLITATGQRVTLRCSPRSGDLSVYWYQQSLDQGLQFLIQYYNGEERAKGNILERFSAQQFPDLHSELNLSSLELGDSALYFCASSVSGTSFSYNEQFFGPGTRLTVL.

This chain connects TRBV9 to TRBJ2-1, with TRBD1 matching over 7 bases. Germline CDR1 SGDLS, CDR2 YYNGEE. V trimming: 5 bases; J trimming: 0 bases; junction bases outside the gene matches: 5. This CDR3 comprises 15 residues. CDR3 sequence: CASSPGTASYNEQFF. CDR3 bases: TGTGCCAGCAGTCCGGGGACAGCCTCCTACAATGAGCAGTTCTTC.

In its sample, this clone was seen a few times. V and J are TRBV10-3 and TRBJ1-6; 10 bases agree with TRBD1. The germline V gene has CDR1 ENHRY and CDR2 SYGVKD. V shed 4 bases and J 6 bases; nucleotides not matched to a gene: 3. This CDR3 has 15 amino acids. This chain's CDR3 is CAISGDRGSNSPLHF. CDR3 nucleotides: TGTGCCATCAGTGGGGACAGGGGAAGTAATTCACCCCTCCACTTT.

This clone appeared once. The chain joins TRBV27 to TRBJ1-1, with 7 bases identical to TRBD1. The CDR3 totals 16 residues. J gave up 3 bases and V 5 bases, and 12 bases lay outside the gene matches. CDR1 is MNHEY, CDR2 SMNVEV, per germline (reference sequence). Written as DNA, the CDR3 is TGTGCCAGCAGTGAAAGGGACAGCGGAGGGTACACTGAAGCTTTCTTT. Encoded protein: CASSERDSGGYTEAFF.

Comment on this clone: One end of the junction does not line up with germline, which may come from a read error. The chain employs TRBV5-6 and TRBJ1-4, with 7 bases aligning to TRBD1. This CDR3 comprises 14 residues. CDR1 and CDR2 from the germline V gene are SGHDT and YYEEEE. CDR3 nucleotides: TGTGCCAGCAGCCGTCAGGGGGGTAGTGAAAAACTGCTTTTT. Translating it yields CASSRQGGSEKLLF.